This T cell receptor (beta chain) was found in a study of blood T cell repertoires in COVID-19. Study background: T cells, B-cell-depleted T cells, or PBMCs supplied cDNA or gDNA.

Recruits, aged roughly 18 to 100 years, lived in 25 or so US areas. Cohorts were based on clinical histories the participants reported. Trimming at V came to 5 bases and at J to 4 bases, leaving 11 bases not matched to a gene. CDR1 and CDR2 from the germline V gene are SGHAT and FQNNGV. This CDR3 has 16 residues. Original analysis: Reference gene primers were amplified, and this amplification served to estimate nucleated cell counts. The repertoire was sequenced with immunoSEQ multiplex PCR; TCRdb's copy has only in-frame clones and lacks some. That table is the source of V, J and clone size, and D and trimming were worked out from the DNA. The sample carries 290,000 or so clones, around 89% recorded once.

The rearrangement uses TRBV11-2 and TRBJ1-2; 9 positions match TRBD1. The material sequenced was PBMCs or T cells enriched from blood (not recorded which). This receptor was obtained from a woman aged 18-35 years with acute COVID-19. The CDR3 region has the DNA TGTGCCAGCAGCCCTACAACAGGGGGCTTTGGCTATGGCTACACCTTC. Its protein is CASSPTTGGFGYGYTF.